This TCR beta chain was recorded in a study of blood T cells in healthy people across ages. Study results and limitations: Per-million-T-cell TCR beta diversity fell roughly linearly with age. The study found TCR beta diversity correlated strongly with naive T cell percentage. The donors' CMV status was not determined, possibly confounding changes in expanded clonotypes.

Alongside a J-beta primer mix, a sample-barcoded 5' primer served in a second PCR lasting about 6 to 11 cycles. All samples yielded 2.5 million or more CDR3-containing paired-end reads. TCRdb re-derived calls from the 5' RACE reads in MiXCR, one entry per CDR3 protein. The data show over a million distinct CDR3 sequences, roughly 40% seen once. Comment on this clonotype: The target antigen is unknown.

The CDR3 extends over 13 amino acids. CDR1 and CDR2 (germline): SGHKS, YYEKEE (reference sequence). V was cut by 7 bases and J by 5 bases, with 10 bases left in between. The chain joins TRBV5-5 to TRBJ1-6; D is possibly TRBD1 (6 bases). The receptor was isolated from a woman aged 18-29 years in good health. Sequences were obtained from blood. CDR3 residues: CASCGDNNSPLHF. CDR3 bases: TGTGCCAGCTGTGGGGACAATAATTCACCCCTCCACTTT.